The source of this T cell receptor (beta chain) is a study of T cells in Graves' hyperthyroidism and ophthalmopathy. Findings of the study overall: Ophthalmopathy was predicted by the model a median of 6.5 months ahead of onset.

This clonotype was picked up a small number of times. What it binds is not known. The investigators amplified TCR beta CDR3 regions from RNA transcripts. Primed by the HTBI set, a first-round RT-PCR was run on the TCR CDR3. Each CDR3 protein is one row after TCRdb ran MiXCR on the multiplex PCR reads. The sample gives approximately 640,000 distinct CDR3 sequences, around 15% of which show up once; 3.8% is in the top ten. Stable Graves' hyperthyroidism denoted no ophthalmopathy progression over 18 months. V lost 8 bases to trimming and J lost 8 bases, with 12 bases between them. The CDR3 totals 12 residues. Germline assignment: CDR1 MDHEN and CDR2 SYDVKM.

This clonotype was obtained from a woman aged 25-40 years with Graves' hyperthyroidism. The sequenced sample was blood. The chain has TRBV28 and TRBJ1-4; tentatively, D is TRBD1 (5 bases). The CDR3 sequence is CASSGGGEKLFF. Here the CDR3 DNA reads TGTGCCAGCTCAGGCGGGGGAGAAAAACTGTTTTTT.